Listed below are T cell receptor beta chains from one sample, sequenced in a study of multiple sclerosis patients with progressive multifocal leukoencephalopathy. Repertoires were generated with immunoSEQ multiplex PCR, while TCRdb's copy carries only in-frame clones and drops some. Among 25,000 to 35,000 clones listed, approximately 86% were seen once. This sample comprised PBMCs, obtained from a patient treated with natalizumab. The receptors were gathered from a woman in her thirties or forties with progressive multifocal leukoencephalopathy. The CDR3 runs from the conserved cysteine through the conserved F or W. A D gene is named only where the DNA matches it firmly. The size entry is marked missing in some rows and otherwise reads once, few, many or a size class.

j_call,v_call,d_call,clone_size,cdr3_length,cdr3_aa
TRBJ1-1,TRBV28,NA,NA,15,CASSLAGLRNTEAFF
TRBJ2-5,TRBV5-1,NA,NA,15,CASSPSNRAQETQYF
TRBJ1-2,TRBV6-1,TRBD1,NA,14,CATLDRGRFYGYTF
TRBJ2-5,TRBV11-2,TRBD1,NA,16,CASSWSGGRTGKTQYF
TRBJ1-3,TRBV14,NA,NA,17,CASSPQDAPLSGNTIYF
TRBJ2-3,TRBV19,NA,NA,13,CASSIQLTDTQYF
TRBJ2-1,TRBV6-5,NA,once,13,CASSPARGNEQFF
TRBJ2-3,TRBV11-2,NA,NA,14,CASTPGVSTDTQYF
TRBJ2-4,TRBV28,NA,once,13,CASSTQAKNIQYF
TRBJ1-1,TRBV2,NA,NA,13,CASRGPLSTEAFF
TRBJ1-4,TRBV5-1,NA,NA,13,CASSPRSNEKLFF
TRBJ2-7,TRBV18,TRBD1,NA,14,CASSPGQGAYEQYF
TRBJ2-7,TRBV15,NA,NA,16,CATSRDRGGPAYEQYF
TRBJ2-1,TRBV9,TRBD2,NA,16,CASSVYGTSGYNEQFF
TRBJ1-3,TRBV25-1,TRBD1,NA,17,CASDPGQGPRSGNTIYF
TRBJ2-7,TRBV9,NA,NA,14,CASNDGSSSYEQYF
TRBJ1-2,TRBV23-1,NA,once,15,CASSPYRASGYGYTF
TRBJ2-3,TRBV5-1,TRBD2,NA,16,CASSSGISGGTDTQYF
TRBJ1-1,TRBV7-2,NA,NA,15,CASSLVTQANTEAFF
TRBJ1-2,TRBV5-8,NA,NA,15,CASSLPTLVGDGYTF
TRBJ2-3,TRBV6-4,NA,few,14,CASSESVDTDTQYF
TRBJ1-5,TRBV15,NA,NA,12,CATSGRGQPQHF